The 28 T cell receptor beta chains below were found in one sample sequenced in a study of stem cell transplantation in POMP-related autoinflammatory disease. Clones were read by immunoSEQ multiplex PCR, and TCRdb kept only the in-frame ones, dropping some. Of more than 20,000 clones listed, roughly 80% are singletons. Sequencing used CD4+ T cells from PBMCs, obtained before stem cell transplantation. Receptors were obtained from a human donor with POMP-related autoinflammation and immune dysregulation (PRAID).

This chain uses TRBV5-1 with TRBJ2-7; D is undetermined. In germline, CDR1 is SGHRS, CDR2 YFSETQ. V gave up 0 bases and J gave up 6 bases, with 10 bases separating them. This CDR3 spans 13 amino acids. The CDR3: CASSLGRFREQYF. CDR3 DNA sequence: TGCGCCAGCAGCTTGGGCCGGTTTCGCGAGCAGTACTTC.

The chain combines TRBV2 with TRBJ2-2; weak D call: TRBD2 (5 bases). Germline V lookup: CDR1 SNHLY, CDR2 FYNNEI. Trimming pared 7 bases from V and 5 bases from J, leaving 14 bases between. The CDR3 is made up of 14 amino acids. CDR3 protein: CASKVPPGTGELFF. In DNA form, the CDR3 reads TGTGCCAGCAAGGTTCCGCCGGGGACCGGGGAGCTGTTTTTT.

This rearrangement joins TRBV7-2 to TRBJ2-7, with 7 bases identical to TRBD1. This CDR3 is built from 15 residues. V lost 1 base to trimming and J lost 1 base; unmatched junction nucleotides: 4. Germline CDR1 SGHTA, CDR2 FQGNSA. The CDR3 protein is CASSLVDRYSYEQYF. In nucleotides, the CDR3 is TGTGCCAGCAGCTTAGTGGACAGGTATTCCTACGAGCAGTACTTC.

This clone was counted once. V and J are TRBV6-5 and TRBJ1-5; tentatively, D is TRBD1 (6 bases). The CDR3 spans 15 residues. Germline V lookup: CDR1 MNHEY, CDR2 SVGAGI. V shed 0 bases and J shed 6 bases, with 12 bases lying between them. CDR3 DNA sequence: TGTGCCAGCAGTTACTCCTCCAGGGGTGGTCAGCCCCAGCATTTT. Protein sequence: CASSYSSRGGQPQHF.

This chain uses TRBV6-1 with TRBJ1-5, with D unresolved. The germline V gene has CDR1 MNHNS and CDR2 SASEGT. The CDR3 length is 12 residues. The V and J ends lost 4 bases and 5 bases respectively, with 6 bases between them. The chain's CDR3 is CASSGGDQPQHF. In DNA, the CDR3 is TGTGCCAGCAGTGGTGGAGATCAGCCCCAGCATTTT.

This clone was seen a single time. The chain has TRBV7-9 and TRBJ2-5; 11 nucleotides line up with TRBD1. The J segment lost 2 bases and the V segment lost 5 bases, leaving 7 bases of the junction unmatched. The CDR3 totals 16 residues. The germline CDR1 and CDR2 sequences are SEHNR and FQNEAQ (reference sequence). CDR3 nucleotides: TGTGCCAGCAGCCGGGACAGGGGGATCCGTCAAGAGACCCAGTACTTC. Amino acids: CASSRDRGIRQETQYF.

The chain uses TRBV6-1 and TRBJ2-7, with 16 positions matching TRBD2. Trimming cost V 8 bases and J 12 bases; bases outside gene matches: 13. The length of the CDR3 is 15 residues. Germline loops: CDR1 MNHNS, CDR2 SASEGT. The CDR3 loop reads CASAPLGTSGGERYF. CDR3 sequence (DNA): TGTGCCAGCGCTCCCTTGGGGACTAGCGGGGGGGAACGGTACTTC.

V and J are TRBV2 and TRBJ2-2, with a tentative D call TRBD1 (6 bases). Germline V gene lookup returns CDR1 SNHLY and CDR2 FYNNEI. This CDR3 comprises 14 residues. V lost 6 bases, J lost 6 bases, and 14 bases lay in between. CDR3 coding DNA: TGTGCCAGCAGCCCACAGGGTTTTCCCGGGGAGCTGTTTTTT. It specifies CASSPQGFPGELFF.

This chain links TRBV19 with TRBJ1-3; 9 bases map to TRBD1. Germline CDR1 is LNHDA and CDR2 is SQIVND (reference sequence). CDR3 length: 17 residues. V lost 1 base, J lost 3 bases, and 7 bases stayed unmatched. DNA of the CDR3: TGTGCCAGTAGTATAGGCGGGACAGGGTTCGGTGGAAACACCATATATTTT. This codes for CASSIGGTGFGGNTIYF.

This clone was recorded only once. The chain links TRBV6-5 to TRBJ2-5; D is perhaps TRBD1 (5 bases). The germline V gene has CDR1 MNHEY and CDR2 SVGAGI. V was cut by 6 bases and J by 5 bases, with 13 bases left in between. The CDR3 totals 13 residues. CDR3 sequence reads: CASSRSGPETQYF. The DNA for the CDR3 is TGTGCCAGCAGCCGGTCAGGGCCTGAGACCCAGTACTTC.

This clone occurred a few times. The chain joins TRBV5-4 to TRBJ1-2; TRBD1 might be the D (6 bases). Germline assignment: CDR1 SGHNT and CDR2 YYREEE (reference sequence). The CDR3 totals 14 residues. V lost 4 bases to trimming and J lost 4 bases, with 14 bases between them. The chain's CDR3 is CASSRDRFSYGYTF. The CDR3 DNA reads as TGTGCCAGCAGCCGCGACAGGTTTAGCTATGGCTACACCTTC.

The chain recombines TRBV5-1 with TRBJ2-3, with D perhaps being TRBD1 or TRBD2 (5 bases each). The V end was cut by 0 bases, the J end by 4 bases, with 9 bases between. There are 14 residues in the CDR3. The germline CDR1 and CDR2 sequences are SGHRS and YFSETQ. The CDR3: CASSLVVGADTQYF. The DNA for the CDR3 is TGCGCCAGCAGCTTGGTGGTGGGGGCAGATACGCAGTATTTT.

The chain couples TRBV6-5 to TRBJ1-1, with D tentatively TRBD1 (5 bases). The length of the CDR3 is 13 residues. CDR1 is MNHEY and CDR2 is SVGAGI in the germline V gene. Trimming shortened V by 8 bases and J by 0 bases, and 10 bases separated the two germline ends. The CDR3 loop is CASAGQLNTEAFF. For the CDR3, the DNA is TGTGCCAGCGCGGGGCAGTTGAACACTGAAGCTTTCTTT.

The rearrangement joins TRBV6-1 to TRBJ2-7; 7 nucleotides agree with TRBD1. CDR1 is MNHNS, CDR2 SASEGT, per germline. The V and J ends lost 8 bases and 3 bases, in that order; junction bases with no gene match: 10. The CDR3 consists of 14 residues. CDR3 amino acids: CASARADRDYEQYF. CDR3 DNA: TGTGCCAGCGCCCGGGCTGACAGGGACTACGAGCAGTACTTC.

This clone has a single count. This chain connects TRBV6-5 to TRBJ1-2; D not resolved. The ends were cut back, 2 bases at V and 4 bases at J, with 11 bases in the middle. The CDR3 spans 14 residues. Germline V gene sequence: CDR1 MNHEY, CDR2 SVGAGI. The CDR3 loop is CASSYTDGPYGYTF. CDR3 nucleotide sequence: TGTGCCAGCAGTTACACGGACGGCCCCTATGGCTACACCTTC.

V usage is TRBV12-5 and J usage is TRBJ1-1, with D perhaps matching TRBD1 (5 bases). Germline V lookup: CDR1 LGHNT, CDR2 FRNRAP. V was pared by 9 bases and J by 5 bases, with 28 bases between. The CDR3 covers 17 residues. The CDR3 DNA reads as TGTGCTAGGTCCTGTACCCGGGCGACAGCTAACCGGACTGAAGCTTTCTTT. Protein: CARSCTRATANRTEAFF.

This chain uses TRBV4-1 with TRBJ1-2; D call uncertain. In germline, CDR1 is MGHRA, CDR2 YSYEKL. CDR3 size: 13 residues. V lost 0 bases and J lost 3, with 5 bases in between. The CDR3 DNA reads as TGCGCCAGCAGCCAAGAGGAGTACTATGGCTACACCTTC. Translation: CASSQEEYYGYTF.

This rearrangement joins TRBV2 to TRBJ1-4; D unclear. Germline V CDR1 and CDR2: SNHLY, FYNNEI. Trimming stripped 4 bases from V and 2 bases from J, with 11 bases between. There are 15 residues in the CDR3. CDR3 region: CASSAQVSTNEKLFF. The CDR3 DNA reads TGTGCCAGCAGTGCGCAGGTCTCTACTAATGAAAAACTGTTTTTT.

This clone was picked up a small number of times. CDR3 region: CASRVRDYGYTF. In DNA form, the CDR3 reads TGTGCCAGTAGGGTCAGGGACTATGGCTACACCTTC. V and J are TRBV19 and TRBJ1-2, with TRBD1 as a possible D gene (5 bases). The CDR3 has 12 residues. Germline loops: CDR1 LNHDA, CDR2 SQIVND (reference sequence). V was clipped by 6 bases and J by 3 bases, with 8 bases between them. Combining the CDR3 with reference TRBV19 and TRBJ1-2 gives the whole variable domain DGGITQSPKYLFRKEGQNVTLSCEQNLNHDAMYWYRQDPGQGLRLIYYSQIVNDFQKGDIAEGYSVSREKKESFPLTVTSAQKNPTAFYLCASRVRDYGYTFGSGTRLTVV.

Regarding this clone: This sample also contains other DNA sequences that code for the same CDR3. V and J are TRBV6-5 and TRBJ1-5; 7 bases agree with TRBD1. CDR1 is MNHEY, CDR2 SVGAGI, per germline. After removal of 6 bases from V and 2 bases from J, the junction contained 4 bases not matched to a gene. This CDR3 comprises 14 residues. The DNA for the CDR3 is TGTGCCAGCAGCAGCGACAGGGGCAATCAGCCCCAGCATTTT. Translation: CASSSDRGNQPQHF.

This clone came up once. V is TRBV7-3 and J is TRBJ2-1; 7 bases map to TRBD1. Germline V gene lookup returns CDR1 SGHTA and CDR2 FQGTGA. The V and J ends lost 2 bases and 5 bases, in that order; junction bases with no gene match: 6. The CDR3 has 15 amino acids. Written as DNA, the CDR3 is TGTGCCAGCAGCTTAGGGGGACAGAGACACAATGAGCAGTTCTTC. Translated: CASSLGGQRHNEQFF. Looking up the rest from reference TRBV7-3 and TRBJ2-1 gives the full variable domain: GAGVSQTPSNKVTEKGKYVELRCDPISGHTALYWYRQSLGQGPEFLIYFQGTGAADDSGLPNDRFFAVRPEGSVSTLKIQRTERGDSAVYLCASSLGGQRHNEQFFGPGTRLTVL.

The rearrangement joins TRBV19 to TRBJ1-2; D unclear. CDR3 length: 14 amino acids. CDR1 and CDR2 from the germline V gene are LNHDA and SQIVND (reference sequence). V lost 1 base and J lost 4, with 10 bases in between. The CDR3 loop reads CASSIGPTSYGYTF. The CDR3 nucleotides are TGTGCCAGTAGTATAGGGCCCACGAGCTATGGCTACACCTTC.

The chain has TRBV6-6 and TRBJ2-7; tentatively, D is TRBD1 (6 bases). V was trimmed by 4 bases and J by 1 base, leaving 8 bases between them. CDR1 and CDR2 from the germline V gene are MNHNY and SVGAGI (reference sequence). The CDR3 covers 13 residues. The CDR3 bases are TGTGCCAGCAGTTCTGGACAGTCCTACGAGCAGTACTTC. This encodes CASSSGQSYEQYF.

The chain combines TRBV5-6 with TRBJ1-2; D not resolved. CDR3 length: 15 amino acids. Germline assignment: CDR1 SGHDT and CDR2 YYEEEE. Trimming cost V 2 bases and J 2 bases, with 13 bases left between them. The CDR3 sequence is CASSLAVPLNYGYTF. CDR3 DNA: TGTGCCAGCAGCTTAGCAGTACCATTGAACTATGGCTACACCTTC.

J is TRBJ2-1 and V is TRBV18; D remains unclear. Between the trimmed V and J ends, which lost 1 base and 5 bases, there was a span of 6 bases. This CDR3 is 13 amino acids long. Germline lookup yields CDR1 KGHSH and CDR2 LQKENI. For the CDR3, the DNA is TGTGCCAGCTCACCACTGGGCCACAATGAGCAGTTCTTC. It specifies CASSPLGHNEQFF.

This chain connects TRBV15 to TRBJ1-5; D not resolved. The V and J ends lost 0 bases and 8 bases respectively, with 11 bases between them. This CDR3 has 14 residues. CDR1 is LNHNV, CDR2 YYDKDF, per germline (reference sequence). In DNA, the CDR3 is TGTGCCACCAGCAGAGATCCCAAGTCGGAGCCCCAGCATTTT. Amino acids: CATSRDPKSEPQHF.

The chain is built from TRBV6-8 and TRBJ2-3; D is ambiguous. CDR3 length: 16 amino acids. The V end was cut by 6 bases, the J end by 7 bases, with 23 bases between. Germline-derived CDR1 and CDR2 are MNHGY and SAAAGT. The CDR3 here is CASSLPPAVQPHTQYF. The CDR3 coding sequence is TGTGCCAGCAGCCTCCCCCCTGCGGTACAACCCCATACGCAGTATTTT.

This chain joins TRBV28 and TRBJ2-7, with TRBD1 matching 8 bases. V dropped 7 bases and J dropped 1; count of bases not matched to a gene: 6. The CDR3 is 14 amino acids. Germline V gives CDR1 MDHEN, CDR2 SYDVKM. In nucleotides, the CDR3 is TGTGCCAGCAACGGACAGGGCCTTTCCTACGAGCAGTACTTC. This sequence encodes CASNGQGLSYEQYF.